These 15 T cell receptor beta chains originate from one sample sequenced in a study of regulatory T cells in long-lasting Graves disease. Sequencing libraries for TCR beta were prepared with iRepertoire HTBI primers and Arm-PCR of CDR3 regions. TCRdb analysed the multiplex PCR reads with MiXCR anew, one entry per CDR3 protein. This sample has more than 350,000 distinct CDR3 sequences, with around 20% found just once. Regarding time point: persistent/refractory GD, antithyroid drugs over 5 years with positive TRAb. The TCR library used RNA extracted from PBMCs. The source material was peripheral blood mononuclear cells (PBMCs), sampled when the disease was refractory, from a patient treated with antithyroid drugs. The receptors shown here come from a female donor with Graves disease.

This rearrangement joins TRBV7-9 to TRBJ2-7; D call uncertain. The length of the CDR3 is 13 residues. The V gene's germline CDR1 is SEHNR and CDR2 FQNEAQ (reference sequence). Trimming left V 1 base short and J 6 bases short, with 10 bases between. The CDR3 nucleotides read TGTGCCAGCAGCTTAGATCTCATCGCCGAGCAGTACTTC. Translating gives CASSLDLIAEQYF.

Here the CDR3 reads CASLLGGSPGELFF. Written as DNA, the CDR3 is TGTGCCAGCCTCCTTGGCGGGAGCCCCGGGGAGCTGTTTTTT. The chain is built from TRBV6-1 and TRBJ2-2; 7 bases are a match to TRBD2. CDR3 length: 14 residues. Germline lookup yields CDR1 MNHNS and CDR2 SASEGT. V lost 8 bases to trimming and J lost 6 bases; unmatched junction nucleotides: 9.

This clonotype was seen many times. V gene TRBV28 combines with J gene TRBJ2-3; tentative D call: TRBD1 (6 bases). CDR3 length: 15 amino acids. V lost 5 bases to trimming and J lost 0 bases, with 12 bases between them. Germline V lookup: CDR1 MDHEN, CDR2 SYDVKM. In nucleotides, the CDR3 is TGTGCCAGCAGTCCGGACAGTGCTAGCACAGATACGCAGTATTTT. Protein: CASSPDSASTDTQYF.

This clonotype was picked up a small number of times. This chain uses TRBV30 with TRBJ1-2; unclear D gene. Trimming took 5 bases from V and 1 from J, leaving 5 bases between them. Germline V CDR1 and CDR2: GTSNPN, SVGIG (reference sequence). The CDR3 length is 11 residues. CDR3 region: CAWDLNYGYTF. The CDR3 DNA is TGTGCCTGGGACCTTAACTATGGCTACACCTTC.

To note about this clonotype: This clone may be a read error of a much larger clone one base away. The J gene is TRBJ1-2, the V gene TRBV6-2 or TRBV6-3, with D unclear. V lost 5 bases to trimming and J lost 8 bases, with 15 bases between them. CDR1 and CDR2 from the germline V gene are MNHEY and SVGEGT. The CDR3 loop spans 13 amino acids. CDR3 DNA: TGTGCCAGCAGTGCGCAGCTGAGTGGGGGCTACACCTTC. Translated, it gives CASSAQLSGGYTF.

V is TRBV19 and J is TRBJ2-2; D could derive from TRBD1 or TRBD2 (5 bases each). From germline, CDR1 is LNHDA and CDR2 SQIVND (reference sequence). This CDR3 has 16 amino acids. Trimming left V 6 bases short and J 0 bases short, with 14 bases between. Here the CDR3 reads CASSLHGTSNTGELFF. In DNA, the CDR3 is TGTGCCAGTAGCTTACACGGGACCTCGAACACCGGGGAGCTGTTTTTT.

The V gene is TRBV19, the J gene TRBJ1-1, with D unresolved. In germline, CDR1 is LNHDA, CDR2 SQIVND (reference sequence). The CDR3 totals 14 residues. V was clipped by 4 bases and J by 5 bases, with 14 bases between them. CDR3 protein: CASSSPARETEAFF. For the CDR3, the DNA is TGTGCCAGTAGTAGCCCCGCCCGCGAGACTGAAGCTTTCTTT.

This clonotype was detected many times. V usage is TRBV15 and J usage is TRBJ2-7, with D possibly matching TRBD1 (5 bases). The CDR3 runs 14 residues. Germline assignment: CDR1 LNHNV and CDR2 YYDKDF (reference sequence). V dropped 4 bases and J dropped 3 bases, with 13 bases sitting between them. The CDR3 DNA reads TGTGCCACCAGCAAAGCAACAGACAGCTACGAGCAGTACTTC. This sequence encodes CATSKATDSYEQYF.

This clonotype was picked up a small number of times. V usage is TRBV28 and J usage is TRBJ2-5, with 7 bases matching TRBD1. Germline CDR1 MDHEN, CDR2 SYDVKM. This CDR3 is 15 amino acids long. Losses at the gene ends were 4 bases for V and 5 bases for J; bases not matched to a gene: 10. This CDR3 reads CASSSLDRVFETQYF. CDR3 sequence (DNA): TGTGCCAGCAGTTCACTCGACAGGGTTTTTGAGACCCAGTACTTC.

This clonotype appeared once. The rearrangement links TRBV4-1 to TRBJ1-1, with D tentatively TRBD1 (6 bases). Trimming cost V 6 bases and J 8 bases, with 10 bases left between them. The germline V gene encodes CDR1 MGHRA and CDR2 YSYEKL. The CDR3 totals 11 residues. CDR3 coding DNA: TGCGCCAGCAGTCACGGACAGGAAGCTTTCTTT. Protein: CASSHGQEAFF.

This clonotype was seen repeatedly, ten times or more. The chain has TRBV12-3 or TRBV12-4 and TRBJ1-5; no firm D call. The CDR3 is 14 residues long. The V end lost 4 bases, the J end lost 4 bases, and 11 bases lay between the germline ends. In DNA, the CDR3 is TGTGCCAGCAGTTCTCGGACGGAGAATCAGCCCCAGCATTTT. This encodes CASSSRTENQPQHF.

V is TRBV7-9 and J is TRBJ2-5; D unclear. This CDR3 is 13 amino acids long. V lost 5 bases and J lost 5, with 12 bases in between. The germline V gene encodes CDR1 SEHNR and CDR2 FQNEAQ (reference sequence). The CDR3 sequence is CASSGRNAETQYF. The CDR3 coding sequence is TGTGCCAGCAGCGGCCGGAATGCGGAGACCCAGTACTTC.

The chain is built from TRBV28 and TRBJ1-1; 10 nucleotides agree with TRBD1. Trimming at V came to 6 bases and at J to 4 bases, leaving 5 bases not matched to a gene. The CDR3 spans 14 residues. Looked up from germline, CDR1 is MDHEN and CDR2 is SYDVKM. In nucleotides, the CDR3 is TGTGCCAGCAGCTGGGGACAGGGGAGCACTGAAGCTTTCTTT. It codes for CASSWGQGSTEAFF.

This clonotype was counted a few times. The chain recombines TRBV20-1 with TRBJ2-7, with 7 nucleotides matching TRBD2. CDR3 length: 13 amino acids. CDR1 is DFQATT, CDR2 SNEGSKA, per germline (reference sequence). CDR3 residues: CRGVGEGGLEQYF. DNA of the CDR3: TGCAGGGGGGTTGGGGAGGGAGGGCTTGAGCAGTACTTC.

The chain is built from TRBV4-1 and TRBJ1-5; D gene unclear. Deletions cut 1 base from V and 0 bases from J, with 7 bases between. Germline V gene sequence: CDR1 MGHRA, CDR2 YSYEKL. CDR3 length: 15 residues. CDR3 sequence (DNA): TGCGCCAGCAGCCAAGTCCTTTATAGCAATCAGCCCCAGCATTTT. This translates into CASSQVLYSNQPQHF.